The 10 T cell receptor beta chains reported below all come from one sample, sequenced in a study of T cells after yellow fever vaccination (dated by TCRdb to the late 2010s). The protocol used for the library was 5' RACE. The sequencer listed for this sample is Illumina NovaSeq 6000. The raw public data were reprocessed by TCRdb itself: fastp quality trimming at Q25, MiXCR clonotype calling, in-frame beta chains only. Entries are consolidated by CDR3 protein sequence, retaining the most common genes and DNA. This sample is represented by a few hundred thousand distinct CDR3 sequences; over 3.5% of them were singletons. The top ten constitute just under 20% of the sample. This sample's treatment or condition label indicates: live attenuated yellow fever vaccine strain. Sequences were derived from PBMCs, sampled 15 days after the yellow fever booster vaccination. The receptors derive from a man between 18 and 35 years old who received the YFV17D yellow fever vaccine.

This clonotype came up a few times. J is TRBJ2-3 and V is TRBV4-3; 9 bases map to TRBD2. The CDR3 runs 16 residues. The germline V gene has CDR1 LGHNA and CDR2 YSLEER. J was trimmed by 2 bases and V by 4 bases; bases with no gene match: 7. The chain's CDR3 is CASSPIGGGDTDTQYF. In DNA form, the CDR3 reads TGCGCCAGCAGCCCCATCGGCGGGGGGGACACAGATACGCAGTATTTT.

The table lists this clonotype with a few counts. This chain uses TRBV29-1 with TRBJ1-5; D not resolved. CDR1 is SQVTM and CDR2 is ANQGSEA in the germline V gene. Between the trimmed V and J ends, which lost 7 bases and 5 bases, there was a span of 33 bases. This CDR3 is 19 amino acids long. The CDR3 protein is CSASVRESLRSRWDQPQHF. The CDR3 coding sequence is TGCAGCGCCTCGGTCAGAGAGTCCTTGAGGTCCCGTTGGGATCAGCCCCAGCATTTT.

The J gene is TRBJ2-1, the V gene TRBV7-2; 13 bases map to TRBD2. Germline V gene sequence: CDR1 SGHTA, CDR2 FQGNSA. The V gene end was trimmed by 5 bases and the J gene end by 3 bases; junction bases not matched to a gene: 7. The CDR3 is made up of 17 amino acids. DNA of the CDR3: TGTGCCAGCAGCCCGACTAGCGGGGGGCGAGACTACAATGAGCAGTTCTTC. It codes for CASSPTSGGRDYNEQFF.

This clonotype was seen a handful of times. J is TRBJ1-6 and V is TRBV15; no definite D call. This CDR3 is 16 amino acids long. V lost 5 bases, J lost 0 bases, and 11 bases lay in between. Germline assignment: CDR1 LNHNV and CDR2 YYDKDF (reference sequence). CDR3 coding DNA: TGTGCCACCAGCCCCCTAGAAAGCTCCTATAATTCACCCCTCCACTTT. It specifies CATSPLESSYNSPLHF.

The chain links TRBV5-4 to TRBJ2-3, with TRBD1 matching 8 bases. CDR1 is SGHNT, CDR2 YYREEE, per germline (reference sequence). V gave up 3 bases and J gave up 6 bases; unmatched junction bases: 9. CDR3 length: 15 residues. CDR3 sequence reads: CASSYYRGRPDTQYF. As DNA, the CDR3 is TGTGCCAGCAGCTACTACAGGGGGAGGCCGGATACGCAGTATTTT.

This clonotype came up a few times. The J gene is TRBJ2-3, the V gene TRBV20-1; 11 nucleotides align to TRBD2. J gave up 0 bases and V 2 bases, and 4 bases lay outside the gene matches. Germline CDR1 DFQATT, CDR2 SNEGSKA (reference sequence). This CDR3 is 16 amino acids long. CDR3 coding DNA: TGCAGTGCTAGATTAGCGGGGGGGACTAGCACAGATACGCAGTATTTT. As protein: CSARLAGGTSTDTQYF.

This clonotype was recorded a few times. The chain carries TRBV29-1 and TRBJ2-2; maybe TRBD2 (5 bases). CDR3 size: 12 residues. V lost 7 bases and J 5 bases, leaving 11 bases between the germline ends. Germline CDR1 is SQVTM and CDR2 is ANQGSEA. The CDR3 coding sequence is TGCAGCGCCCAAGGAGGTACCGGGGAGCTGTTTTTT. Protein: CSAQGGTGELFF.

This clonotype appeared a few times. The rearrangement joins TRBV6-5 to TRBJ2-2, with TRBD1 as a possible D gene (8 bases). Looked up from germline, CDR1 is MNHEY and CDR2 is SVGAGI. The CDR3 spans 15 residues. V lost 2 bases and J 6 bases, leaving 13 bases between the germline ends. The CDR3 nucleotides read TGTGCCAGCAGTTACAGAACAGGGGGGGCCGGGGAGCTGTTTTTT. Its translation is CASSYRTGGAGELFF.

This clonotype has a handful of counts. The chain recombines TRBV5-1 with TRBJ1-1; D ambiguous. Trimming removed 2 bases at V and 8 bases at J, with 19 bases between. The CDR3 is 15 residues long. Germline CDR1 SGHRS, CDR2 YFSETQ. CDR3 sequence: CASSLTKDALGEAFF. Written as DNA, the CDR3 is TGCGCCAGCAGCTTAACCAAGGACGCCCTGGGAGAAGCTTTCTTT.

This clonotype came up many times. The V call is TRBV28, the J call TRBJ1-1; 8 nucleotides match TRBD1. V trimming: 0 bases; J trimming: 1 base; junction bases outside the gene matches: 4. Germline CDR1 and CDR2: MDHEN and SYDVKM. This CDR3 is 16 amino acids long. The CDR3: CASSLWADRGNTEAFF. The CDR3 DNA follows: TGTGCCAGCAGTTTATGGGCCGACAGGGGGAACACTGAAGCTTTCTTT.